This T cell receptor beta chain was identified in a study of blood T cell repertoires in COVID-19. On the study more broadly: Samples of COVID-19 (acute and convalescent) were obtained from the United States, Italy and Spain. PBMCs, B-cell-depleted T cells, or T cells provided the cDNA or gDNA that made up the material.

As handled by the study authors: Using reference gene primer amplification, nucleated cell counts were estimated. Libraries were prepared by immunoSEQ multiplex PCR; TCRdb keeps only in-frame clonotypes and omits some of them. The D gene and trimming were derived from the DNA, and the V and J assignments and clone size from that table. Among some 700,000 clones listed, about 90% were seen once. This sequence was found in a woman younger than 35 with acute or convalescent COVID-19. Sequencing used peripheral blood.

CDR3 in DNA: TGTGCCAGCAGCTTTGGGACAGGGGTAGTTCATGGCTACACCTTC. Translating gives CASSFGTGVVHGYTF. V and J are TRBV7-9 and TRBJ1-2; 10 bases agree with TRBD1. With 3 bases clipped from V and 6 bases from J, the junction kept 7 bases outside the gene matches. The CDR3 length is 15 residues. CDR1 and CDR2 (germline): SEHNR, FQNEAQ (reference sequence).